A selection of T cell receptor beta chains follows, all from one sample in a study of CD8 T cells in ankylosing spondylitis. MiXCR, applied by TCRdb to the 5' RACE reads, yields one record per CDR3 protein. This sample yields 36,000 or so distinct CDR3 sequences, of which about 6.3% are seen a single time; approximately 12% belongs to the top ten. The sample comprised blood, either unsorted or a sorted T cell fraction (not recorded which). The source is a male donor with ankylosing spondylitis or in good health (not recorded which). The CDR3 runs from the conserved cysteine through the conserved F or W. D genes are given only for firm matches. Size values are once, few and many counts, or a class for expanded clones, and some rows have none.

TRBV7-3	-	TRBJ2-3	many	CASSLTSTITDTQYF	TGTGCCAGCAGCTTAACGTCCACTATCACAGATACGCAGTATTTT
TRBV29-1	-	TRBJ2-7	-	CSAGTGCEQYF	TGCAGCGCTGGGACGGGCTGCGAGCAGTACTTC
TRBV5-5	-	TRBJ2-7	few	CASSTTDRVAYEQYF	TGTGCCAGCAGCACCACGGATAGGGTGGCCTACGAGCAGTACTTC
TRBV29-1	-	TRBJ2-7	many	CSVGTPAYEQYF	TGCAGCGTGGGGACGCCTGCCTACGAGCAGTACTTC
TRBV12-3/TRBV12-4	-	TRBJ1-4	many	CASSFADNEKLFF	TGTGCCAGCAGTTTTGCCGATAATGAAAAACTGTTTTTT
TRBV19	-	TRBJ2-4	many	CASSISPSGASSRYF	TGTGCCAGTAGTATTTCCCCTTCCGGGGCCTCTTCGCGGTACTTC
TRBV6-1	-	TRBJ2-2	many	CASSVYRFPGELFF	TGTGCCAGCAGTGTCTATAGATTTCCCGGGGAGCTGTTTTTT
TRBV5-2	-	TRBJ2-1	-	CARGPGASGHNEQFF	TGTGCCAGGGGCCCCGGGGCTAGCGGGCACAATGAGCAGTTCTTC
TRBV11-2	-	TRBJ2-1	many	CASSFLSGNEQFF	TGTGCCAGCAGCTTCCTTTCAGGCAATGAGCAGTTCTTC
TRBV20-1	-	TRBJ1-5	many	CSALPDPPNQPQHF	TGCAGTGCCCTTCCGGACCCACCAAATCAGCCCCAGCATTTT
TRBV7-8	TRBD2	TRBJ2-1	many	CASSLGGRPHNEQFF	TGTGCCAGCAGCTTAGGCGGGAGGCCCCACAATGAGCAGTTCTTC
TRBV7-2	TRBD1	TRBJ2-4	-	CASSRDRGNIQYF	TGTGCCAGCAGTCGTGACAGGGGGAACATTCAGTACTTC
TRBV9	TRBD1	TRBJ2-1	few	CASSVGDRVNEQFF	TGTGCCAGCAGCGTAGGGGACAGGGTCAATGAGCAGTTCTTC
TRBV7-3	-	TRBJ2-6	many	CASSLYGLGANVLTF	TGTGCCAGCAGCTTATATGGGCTTGGGGCCAACGTCCTGACTTTC
TRBV7-2	-	TRBJ1-2	many	CASSLVSASRDGYTF	TGTGCCAGCAGCTTAGTTTCAGCTTCGCGGGATGGCTACACCTTC
TRBV5-1	TRBD1	TRBJ2-4	many	CASSLTRGPAKNIQYF	TGCGCCAGCAGCTTGACCAGGGGGCCGGCCAAAAACATTCAGTACTTC
TRBV24-1	TRBD1	TRBJ2-2	many	CATSETWTGKTGELFF	TGTGCCACCAGTGAGACGTGGACAGGGAAAACCGGGGAGCTGTTTTTT